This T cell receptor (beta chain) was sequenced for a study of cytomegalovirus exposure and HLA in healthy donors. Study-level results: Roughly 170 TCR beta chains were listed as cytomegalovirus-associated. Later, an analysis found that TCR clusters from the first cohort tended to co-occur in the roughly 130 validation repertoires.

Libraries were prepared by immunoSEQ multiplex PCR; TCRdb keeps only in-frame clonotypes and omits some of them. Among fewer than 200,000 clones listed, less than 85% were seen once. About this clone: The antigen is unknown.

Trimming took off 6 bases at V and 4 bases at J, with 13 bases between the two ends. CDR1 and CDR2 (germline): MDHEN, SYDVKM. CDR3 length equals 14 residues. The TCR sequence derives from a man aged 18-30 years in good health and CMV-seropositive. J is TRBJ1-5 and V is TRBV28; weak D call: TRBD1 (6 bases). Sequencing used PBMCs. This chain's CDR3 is CASRQGSPNQPQHF. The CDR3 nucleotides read TGTGCCAGCAGACAGGGATCCCCTAATCAGCCCCAGCATTTT.